This T cell receptor beta chain was captured by sequencing in a study of Graves' ophthalmopathy and Graves' hyperthyroidism. Study-level background: The term stable hyperthyroidism indicated an absence of ophthalmopathy within 18 months of follow-up.

The ends were cut back, 6 bases at V and 7 bases at J, with 10 bases in the middle. CDR3 size: 12 residues. Looked up from germline, CDR1 is MNHNY and CDR2 is SVGAGI (reference sequence). Orbital computed tomography and thyroid ultrasound, along with TRAb, serum thyroxine and clinical symptoms, underpinned diagnosis. Study results and limitations: With just under 90% sensitivity and about 83% specificity, a 13-signature model separated ophthalmopathy from stable hyperthyroidism.

Points on this clonotype: Its antigen is unidentified. This CDR3 is missing its conserved last phenylalanine or tryptophan, likely due to a read error.

For repertoire sequencing, the TCR beta CDR3 regions were amplified from RNA transcripts. HTBI primers primed a first-round RT-PCR, and a second-round multiplex PCR followed. TCRdb re-derived calls from the multiplex PCR reads in MiXCR, one entry per CDR3 protein. Among around 1.1 million distinct CDR3 sequences listed, around a third were seen once. The rearrangement links TRBV6-6 to TRBJ1-5; D remains ambiguous. The sample was peripheral blood or thyroid tissue (not recorded which). This clonotype was sampled from an adult man with Graves' hyperthyroidism. The CDR3 reads CASRDGGQPQHY. In DNA form, the CDR3 reads TGTGCCAGCAGAGATGGTGGCCAGCCCCAGCATTAT.